The next 32 T cell receptor beta chains were all read from a single sample in a study of radiation and T cells in renal cell carcinoma. As for time point: baseline pretreatment blood. Treatment denoted: 15 Gy SBRT to primary tumor, nephrectomy 4 weeks later. Here immunoSEQ multiplex PCR was the method, and the copy in TCRdb shows in-frame clones only, minus some. The profile shows about 91,000 clones, 82% of them singletons. The source material was blood, sampled from a patient whose treatment included radiotherapy and nephrectomy. The receptors come from a man aged 60 to 75 with renal cell carcinoma.

This clone has just a few counts. The chain uses TRBV30 and TRBJ1-1; D uncertain. Trimming took 0 bases from V and 6 from J, leaving 11 bases between them. Germline CDR1 and CDR2: GTSNPN and SVGIG (reference sequence). The CDR3 loop spans 13 amino acids. CDR3 coding DNA: TGTGCCTGGAGTGTTTTAGGGAGAGCTGAAGCTTTCTTT. This codes for CAWSVLGRAEAFF.

This clone came up once. The chain carries TRBV10-2 and TRBJ2-4, with D possibly matching TRBD1 (7 bases). The CDR3 has 14 amino acids. Trimming shortened V by 3 bases and J by 6 bases, and 12 bases separated the two germline ends. Germline values: CDR1 WSHSY, CDR2 SAAADI. CDR3 coding DNA: TGCGCCAGCAGTGAAAACCAGGGGGGAAACATTCAGTACTTC. This gives the protein CASSENQGGNIQYF.

The chain combines TRBV18 with TRBJ2-7, with a weak D call TRBD2 (6 bases). CDR1 is KGHSH and CDR2 is LQKENI in the germline V gene. The V end lost 2 bases, the J end lost 2 bases, and 16 bases lay between the germline ends. The CDR3 runs 16 residues. CDR3 region: CASSPTSSEETYEQYF. The CDR3 DNA reads as TGTGCCAGCTCACCAACTAGCAGTGAGGAAACCTACGAGCAGTACTTC.

This clone has just one count. The chain employs TRBV5-1 and TRBJ2-7, with D possibly matching TRBD1 (7 bases). The CDR3 is 13 amino acids. V lost 5 bases to trimming and J lost 7 bases, with 16 bases between them. Germline CDR1 and CDR2: SGHRS and YFSETQ. CDR3 region: CASSSGGYWEQYF. CDR3 in DNA: TGCGCCAGCAGTTCAGGGGGGTATTGGGAGCAGTACTTC.

The chain uses TRBV6-1 and TRBJ1-4, with 7 bases aligning to TRBD1. The CDR3 contains 13 residues. CDR1 is MNHNS and CDR2 is SASEGT in the germline V gene. Trimming took 8 bases from V and 4 from J; bases not matched to a gene: 4. Here the CDR3 reads CASRGQLNEKLFF. As DNA, the CDR3 is TGTGCCAGCCGGGGACAGCTTAATGAAAAACTGTTTTTT.

The chain combines TRBV4-2 with TRBJ2-5; the D gene is possibly TRBD2 (6 bases). V shed 0 bases and J shed 0 bases, with 17 bases lying between them. The CDR3 totals 18 residues. The V gene's germline CDR1 is LGHNA and CDR2 YNFKEQ. CDR3 amino acids: CASSQDAGSAGYQETQYF. Here the CDR3 DNA reads TGTGCCAGCAGCCAAGATGCTGGGTCCGCGGGGTACCAAGAGACCCAGTACTTC.

The chain joins TRBV15 to TRBJ2-2; D tentatively reads TRBD1 or TRBD2 (5 bases each). This CDR3 contains 15 residues. Germline V gene sequence: CDR1 LNHNV, CDR2 YYDKDF (reference sequence). Deletions cut 0 bases from V and 3 bases from J, with 8 bases between. CDR3 in amino acids: CATSRDGGDTGELFF. Here the CDR3 DNA reads TGTGCCACCAGCAGAGATGGGGGTGACACCGGGGAGCTGTTTTTT.

This chain joins TRBV6-5 and TRBJ2-1; D gene unclear. The CDR3 runs 15 residues. V lost 0 bases to trimming and J lost 0 bases, with 6 bases between them. Germline V gives CDR1 MNHEY, CDR2 SVGAGI. The CDR3 protein is CASSYSGYSYNEQFF. DNA for the CDR3: TGTGCCAGCAGTTACTCCGGCTACTCCTACAATGAGCAGTTCTTC.

V is TRBV19 and J is TRBJ1-2; unclear D gene. Germline V CDR1 and CDR2: LNHDA, SQIVND (reference sequence). The CDR3 consists of 14 residues. The V and J ends lost 5 bases and 4 bases respectively, with 14 bases between them. The CDR3 spells CASSRDTQIYGYTF. CDR3 DNA sequence: TGTGCCAGTAGTCGAGACACCCAGATCTATGGCTACACCTTC.

The rearrangement joins TRBV2 to TRBJ2-6; the D gene is possibly TRBD1 (5 bases). The CDR3 extends over 16 amino acids. Per the germline V gene, CDR1 is SNHLY and CDR2 is FYNNEI. Trimming took off 2 bases at V and 1 base at J, with 9 bases between the two ends. CDR3 loop: CASSESRVSGANVLTF. The CDR3 DNA follows: TGTGCCAGCAGTGAAAGCAGGGTTTCTGGGGCCAACGTCCTGACTTTC.

This chain joins TRBV2 and TRBJ2-2, with 9 bases identical to TRBD1. CDR3 length: 15 amino acids. With V trimmed by 6 bases and J by 5 bases, 7 bases remained unmatched. Looked up from germline, CDR1 is SNHLY and CDR2 is FYNNEI. The CDR3 DNA reads as TGTGCCAGCAGCGGGGACAGGGTAGAGACCGGGGAGCTGTTTTTT. This sequence encodes CASSGDRVETGELFF.

V and J are TRBV7-8 and TRBJ1-4; a weak D match, TRBD1 (6 bases). CDR1 and CDR2 from the germline V gene are SGHVS and FQNEAQ. The CDR3 runs to 15 residues. V lost 5 bases and J 6 bases, leaving 16 bases between the germline ends. The CDR3 is CASSPRTVRHEKLFF. The DNA for the CDR3 is TGTGCCAGCAGCCCAAGGACAGTACGACATGAAAAACTGTTTTTT. Using reference TRBV7-8 and TRBJ1-4 for the parts outside the CDR3, the full variable domain is GAGVSQSPRYKVAKRGQDVALRCDPISGHVSLFWYQQALGQGPEFLTYFQNEAQLDKSGLPSDRFFAERPEGSVSTLKIQRTQQEDSAVYLCASSPRTVRHEKLFFGSGTQLSVL.

Regarding this clone: One end of the junction is discordant with germline, which a read error may explain. V gene TRBV11-2 combines with J gene TRBJ1-1, with a weak D call TRBD1 (6 bases). Germline V gene lookup returns CDR1 SGHAT and CDR2 FQNNGV. The CDR3 runs to 14 residues. The chain's CDR3 is CASSLAQGNTEAFF. CDR3 nucleotides: TGTGCCAGCAGCTTAGCGCAGGGGAACACTGAGGCTTTCTTT.

The V and J genes are TRBV15 and TRBJ1-5; 9 nucleotides agree with TRBD1. This CDR3 has 17 amino acids. V lost 4 bases to trimming and J lost 1 base; unmatched junction nucleotides: 8. CDR1 is LNHNV and CDR2 is YYDKDF in the germline V gene (reference sequence). CDR3 nucleotides: TGTGCCACCAGCAAAGGGACAGGGTTCGCGAGCAATCAGCCCCAGCATTTT. It translates to CATSKGTGFASNQPQHF.

The chain uses TRBV7-3 and TRBJ2-5, with TRBD1 identical over 8 bases. Germline values: CDR1 SGHTA, CDR2 FQGTGA. The CDR3 totals 15 residues. V gave up 1 base and J gave up 1 base; unmatched junction bases: 2. The DNA for the CDR3 is TGTGCCAGCAGCTTAATGGGGACAGGCCAAGAGACCCAGTACTTC. It translates to CASSLMGTGQETQYF.

This rearrangement joins TRBV19 to TRBJ1-2; 7 nucleotides match TRBD1. J was trimmed by 4 bases and V by 1 base; bases with no gene match: 6. CDR3 size: 15 residues. Germline CDR1 reads LNHDA; CDR2 reads SQIVND (reference sequence). Here the CDR3 reads CASSIAGGLSYGYTF. DNA for the CDR3: TGTGCCAGTAGTATAGCAGGGGGGCTGAGCTATGGCTACACCTTC.

J is TRBJ2-3 and V is TRBV5-4; 9 bases agree with TRBD1. The trim removed 6 bases at V and 3 bases at J, leaving 5 bases unmatched. CDR3 length: 14 residues. Looked up from germline, CDR1 is SGHNT and CDR2 is YYREEE (reference sequence). In DNA form, the CDR3 reads TGTGCCAGCAACGCTGGGACAGGGACAGATACGCAGTATTTT. Protein product: CASNAGTGTDTQYF. The full variable domain, in which reference TRBV5-4 and TRBJ2-3 provide the parts outside the CDR3, is ETGVTQSPTHLIKTRGQQVTLRCSSQSGHNTVSWYQQALGQGPQFIFQYYREEENGRGNFPPRFSGLQFPNYSSELNVNALELDDSALYLCASNAGTGTDTQYFGPGTRLTVL.

This clone has a single count. The chain has TRBV15 and TRBJ2-5; tentative D call: TRBD1 (5 bases). The CDR3 extends over 15 amino acids. Trimming removed 0 bases from V and 9 bases from J, with 17 bases in between. The germline V gene encodes CDR1 LNHNV and CDR2 YYDKDF (reference sequence). CDR3 DNA: TGTGCCACCAGCAGAGATCGACAGCCGTATGGGGCCCAGTACTTC. This codes for CATSRDRQPYGAQYF. The complete variable domain, with remaining parts taken from reference TRBV15 and TRBJ2-5, reads DAMVIQNPRYQVTQFGKPVTLSCSQTLNHNVMYWYQQKSSQAPKLLFHYYDKDFNNEADTPDNFQSRRPNTSFCFLDIRSPGLGDTAMYLCATSRDRQPYGAQYFGPGTRLLVL.

The gene calls are TRBV28 and TRBJ2-7; 8 bases map to TRBD1. Germline CDR1 is MDHEN and CDR2 is SYDVKM. Germline trimming cut 6 bases from V and 3 bases from J; bases unmatched to any gene: 7. There are 14 residues in the CDR3. CDR3 bases: TGTGCCAGCAGGGAGACAGGGGTAGGCTACGAGCAGTACTTC. This translates into CASRETGVGYEQYF.

The chain links TRBV10-3 to TRBJ1-6; no clear D gene. CDR3 length: 15 amino acids. Looked up from germline, CDR1 is ENHRY and CDR2 is SYGVKD. V lost 6 bases, J lost 8 bases, and 17 bases lay in between. The CDR3 sequence is CAIRVQLQSHSPLHF. CDR3 in DNA: TGTGCCATCAGGGTCCAGCTCCAATCCCATTCACCCCTCCACTTT.

This rearrangement joins TRBV10-3 to TRBJ2-3; a possible D gene is TRBD2 (5 bases). The CDR3 covers 15 residues. The germline CDR1 and CDR2 sequences are ENHRY and SYGVKD. V dropped 0 bases and J dropped 5 bases, with 12 bases sitting between them. Here the CDR3 DNA reads TGTGCCATCAGTGAGTCGGGGAGCTGGGGAGATACGCAGTATTTT. Encoded protein: CAISESGSWGDTQYF.

The CDR3 loop reads CASSDNPPYFYEQYF. Written as DNA, the CDR3 is TGTGCCAGCAGTGATAACCCCCCGTATTTCTACGAGCAGTACTTC. The rearrangement links TRBV2 to TRBJ2-7; D gene ambiguous. Trimming took off 3 bases at V and 3 bases at J, with 15 bases between the two ends. The germline V gene encodes CDR1 SNHLY and CDR2 FYNNEI. This CDR3 has 15 residues.

The rearrangement uses TRBV30 and TRBJ1-1; 7 nucleotides align to TRBD1. CDR1 is GTSNPN and CDR2 is SVGIG in the germline V gene (reference sequence). V gave up 1 base and J gave up 7 bases; unmatched junction bases: 6. This CDR3 has 13 residues. The CDR3 region is CAWSGRTGVEAFF. The CDR3 DNA sequence: TGTGCCTGGAGTGGCCGAACAGGGGTTGAAGCTTTCTTT.

This chain uses TRBV12-5 with TRBJ2-3, with 13 nucleotides matching TRBD2. J was trimmed by 2 bases and V by 0 bases; bases with no gene match: 5. The CDR3 length is 18 residues. Germline V gives CDR1 LGHNT, CDR2 FRNRAP. The CDR3 nucleotides are TGTGCTAGTGGTTTGGTACAGGGACTAGCGGGGTACACAGATACGCAGTATTTT. This encodes CASGLVQGLAGYTDTQYF. Variable domain in full (rest from reference TRBV12-5 and TRBJ2-3): DARVTQTPRHKVTEMGQEVTMRCQPILGHNTVFWYRQTMMQGLELLAYFRNRAPLDDSGMPKDRFSAEMPDATLATLKIQPSEPRDSAVYFCASGLVQGLAGYTDTQYFGPGTRLTVL.

This chain links TRBV29-1 with TRBJ2-5, with D unresolved. Trimming left V 3 bases short and J 0 bases short, with 11 bases between. The CDR3 covers 14 residues. Germline CDR1 is SQVTM and CDR2 is ANQGSEA. The CDR3 coding sequence is TGCAGCGTTGATATGGTAGGGTACCAAGAGACCCAGTACTTC. Translation gives CSVDMVGYQETQYF.

This rearrangement joins TRBV10-3 to TRBJ1-2, with 7 bases fitting TRBD1. The J segment lost 8 bases and the V segment lost 0 bases, leaving 3 bases of the junction unmatched. The CDR3 contains 13 residues. CDR1 and CDR2 from the germline V gene are ENHRY and SYGVKD. The CDR3 DNA is TGTGCCATCAGTGAGTCGACAGGGAACGGCTACACCTTC. Encoded protein: CAISESTGNGYTF.

The chain joins TRBV25-1 to TRBJ1-6, with 8 bases aligning to TRBD1. Germline lookup yields CDR1 MGHDK and CDR2 SYGVNS. V lost 3 bases and J lost 10; bases outside the gene matches: 8. The CDR3 sequence is 15 residues long. CDR3 nucleotides: TGTGCCAGCAGTGAGGCAGCAGGGGGCGGATCACCCCTCCACTTT. Amino acids: CASSEAAGGGSPLHF.

J is TRBJ1-2 and V is TRBV6-5; no definite D call. V shed 7 bases and J shed 6 bases, with 15 bases lying between them. The CDR3 covers 13 residues. CDR1 is MNHEY, CDR2 SVGAGI, per germline. This CDR3 is CASTPSWTNGYTF. The CDR3, as DNA: TGTGCCAGCACCCCAAGCTGGACTAATGGCTACACCTTC.

The V and J genes are TRBV28 and TRBJ2-2; D remains unclear. This CDR3 has 12 residues. Trimming stripped 2 bases from V and 5 bases from J, with 3 bases between. The germline V gene has CDR1 MDHEN and CDR2 SYDVKM. The CDR3 coding sequence is TGTGCCAGCAGTTTAGGTACCGGGGAGCTGTTTTTT. Protein product: CASSLGTGELFF.

This sequence joins TRBV10-3 and TRBJ2-7; 11 nucleotides line up with TRBD2. The CDR3 has 18 amino acids. V lost 3 bases to trimming and J lost 1 base; unmatched junction nucleotides: 11. The germline V gene has CDR1 ENHRY and CDR2 SYGVKD. The DNA for the CDR3 is TGTGCCATCAGTGAAAGTCAGCGGTCTAGCGGGAGGTCCTACGAGCAGTACTTC. Its protein product is CAISESQRSSGRSYEQYF.

The gene calls are TRBV28 and TRBJ2-1; possibly TRBD2 for D (6 bases). The V end was cut by 7 bases, the J end by 8 bases, with 24 bases between. Per the germline V gene, CDR1 is MDHEN and CDR2 is SYDVKM. This CDR3 region has 16 residues. The CDR3 DNA reads as TGTGCCAGCATGTATACTCGGGGAGGAATGATGGATGAGCAGTTCTTC. Translating gives CASMYTRGGMMDEQFF.

CDR3 loop: CASWGTGGTEAFF. DNA of the CDR3: TGCGCCAGCTGGGGGACAGGGGGGACTGAAGCTTTCTTT. The chain has TRBV10-1 and TRBJ1-1; 11 nucleotides line up with TRBD1. The length of the CDR3 is 13 residues. The J segment lost 5 bases and the V segment lost 8 bases, leaving 4 bases of the junction unmatched. The V gene's germline CDR1 is WNHNN and CDR2 SYGVQD (reference sequence).